Listed here is a single TCR beta chain. Its antigen remains unknown. This sample was included in a study of cytomegalovirus exposure and HLA in healthy donors. With 7 bases removed from V and 1 base from J, the gap between germline ends came to 13 bases. This CDR3 has 14 amino acids. Germline CDR1 and CDR2: SEHNR and FQNEAQ (reference sequence). Overall study findings and caveats: The investigators catalogued about 170 TCR beta chains as cytomegalovirus-associated. Later analysis placed DRB1 highest and HLA-C lowest in TCR association rates, which differed by HLA locus.

Both 60 Vbeta primers and 13 Jbeta primers went into the PCR. Assay used: immunoSEQ multiplex PCR; TCRdb lists only in-frame clones, some missing. This table has roughly 110,000 clones, approximately 85% appearing once. What was sequenced was PBMCs. V usage is TRBV7-9 and J usage is TRBJ1-1; possibly TRBD1 for D (6 bases). The TCR sequence derives from a man aged 50 to 60 in good health and CMV-seronegative. CDR3 sequence: CASTRRQENTEAFF. The CDR3 bases are TGTGCCAGCACCCGGCGACAGGAGAACACTGAAGCTTTCTTT.